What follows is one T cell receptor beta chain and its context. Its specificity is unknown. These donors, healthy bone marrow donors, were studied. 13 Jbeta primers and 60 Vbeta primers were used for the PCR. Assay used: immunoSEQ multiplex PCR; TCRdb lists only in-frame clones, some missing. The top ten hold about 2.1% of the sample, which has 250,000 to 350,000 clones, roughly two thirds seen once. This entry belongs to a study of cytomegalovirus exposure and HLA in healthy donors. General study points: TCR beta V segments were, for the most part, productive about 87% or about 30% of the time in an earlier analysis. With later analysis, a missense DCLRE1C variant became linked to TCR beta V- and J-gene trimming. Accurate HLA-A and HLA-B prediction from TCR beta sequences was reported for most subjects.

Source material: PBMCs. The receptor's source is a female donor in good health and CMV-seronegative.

As DNA, the CDR3 is TGTGCCAGCAGTTACTCCAACGGGAGAGGCCAAGAGACCCAGTACTTC. This codes for CASSYSNGRGQETQYF. The chain carries TRBV6-5 and TRBJ2-5; D may be TRBD2 (6 bases). V dropped 0 bases and J dropped 1 base, with 12 bases sitting between them. Germline V gives CDR1 MNHEY, CDR2 SVGAGI. The CDR3 runs 16 residues.